Sequencing of this TCR beta chain was carried out in a study of molecular identifiers for immune sequencing clone quantification. The study, taken as a whole, reports: Clones that had above 20 RNA copies took up over 99% of effector molecules but under 1% in naive cells. Jurkat TCR RNA spiked in from one cell reportedly remained identifiable amid around 1 million naive cells.

TCRdb passed the PCR reads through MiXCR, listing each CDR3 protein once. The sample consists of fewer than 350,000 distinct CDR3 sequences, 20% to 25% of them appearing once. This clonotype was recorded at least ten times. The antigen is unknown. V gave up 0 bases and J gave up 2 bases, with 9 bases separating them. This CDR3 contains 15 residues. The germline V gene encodes CDR1 LGHDT and CDR2 YNNKEL (reference sequence). Sequencing used naive CD8+ T cells from blood, with Jurkat cell RNA spiked in. Subset: FACS-sorted CD8+CD4-CCR7+CD45RA+ naive T cells. The receptor comes from a human donor in good health. Some libraries in this study had Jurkat cell RNA spiked in. The J gene is TRBJ2-3, the V gene TRBV3-1; TRBD2 might be the D (7 bases). CDR3 in amino acids: CASSQEAGATDTQYF. Here the CDR3 DNA reads TGTGCCAGCAGCCAAGAGGCGGGGGCCACAGATACGCAGTATTTT.